The 21 T cell receptor beta chains presented below share a single source sample, sequenced in a study of blood T cell repertoires in COVID-19. Sequencing used immunoSEQ multiplex PCR; TCRdb keeps in-frame clones, though not all of them. The sample yields 200,000 to 250,000 clones, 88% seen once. The sample consisted of peripheral blood. The receptors derive from a woman aged 55-75 years with acute or convalescent COVID-19.

V and J are TRBV7-8 and TRBJ1-1, with 7 bases aligning to TRBD1. The germline CDR1 and CDR2 sequences are SGHVS and FQNEAQ. The CDR3 totals 12 residues. J lost 6 bases, V lost 4 bases, and 2 bases had no gene match. This CDR3 reads CASSSDRAEAFF. The CDR3 DNA follows: TGTGCCAGCAGCTCCGACAGGGCTGAAGCTTTCTTT.

A note on this clone: A much larger clone lies one base from this, so it may be a read error. This sample also contains other DNA sequences that code for the same CDR3. The chain recombines TRBV10-3 with TRBJ1-3; TRBD1 is a possible D gene (6 bases). Trimming removed 6 bases at V and 0 bases at J, with 6 bases between. The CDR3 runs to 13 residues. Germline-derived CDR1 and CDR2 are ENHRY and SYGVKD. The CDR3 nucleotides are TGTGCCATCAGGGACAGCTCTGGAAACACCATATATTTT. Its protein is CAIRDSSGNTIYF.

In this sample, this clone turned up once. The chain is built from TRBV21-1 and TRBJ1-1. TRBV21-1 is assigned pseudogene status. The CDR3 loop spans 15 amino acids. CDR3: CASSKERAPSSEAFF. The CDR3 coding sequence is TGTGCCAGCAGCAAAGAGCGGGCCCCTTCGTCTGAAGCTTTCTTT.

This chain connects TRBV6-5 to TRBJ1-1; D uncertain. Trimming stripped 4 bases from V and 7 bases from J, with 7 bases between. CDR1 and CDR2 from the germline V gene are MNHEY and SVGAGI. The CDR3 has 11 amino acids. The CDR3, as DNA: TGTGCCAGCAGTTCGAACTTTGAAGCTTTCTTT. Residues: CASSSNFEAFF.

The J gene is TRBJ1-2, the V gene TRBV9, with TRBD1 identical over 9 bases. The CDR3 totals 15 residues. The germline V gene has CDR1 SGDLS and CDR2 YYNGEE. V trimming: 2 bases; J trimming: 4 bases; junction bases outside the gene matches: 6. CDR3 in amino acids: CASSVEGQGGYGYTF. DNA of the CDR3: TGTGCCAGCAGCGTGGAGGGACAGGGAGGCTATGGCTACACCTTC.

This clone was detected only once. J is TRBJ1-2 and V is TRBV7-2; perhaps TRBD1 as D (5 bases). CDR3 length equals 16 residues. V dropped 5 bases and J dropped 3 bases, with 19 bases sitting between them. In germline, CDR1 is SGHTA, CDR2 FQGNSA. The CDR3 DNA is TGTGCCAGCAGCCCTCACATTGGACAAATCCACTATGGCTACACCTTC. The encoded protein is CASSPHIGQIHYGYTF. Based on the CDR3 plus reference TRBV7-2 and TRBJ1-2, the full variable domain is GAGVSQSPSNKVTEKGKDVELRCDPISGHTALYWYRQSLGQGLEFLIYFQGNSAPDKSGLPSDRFSAERTGGSVSTLTIQRTQQEDSAVYLCASSPHIGQIHYGYTFGSGTRLTVV.

About this clone itself: Different DNA sequences within this sample yield the same CDR3. The chain employs TRBV6-5 and TRBJ1-3; no clear D gene. Between the trimmed V and J ends, which lost 0 bases and 4 bases, there was a span of 10 bases. Germline lookup yields CDR1 MNHEY and CDR2 SVGAGI. The CDR3 contains 15 residues. DNA for the CDR3: TGTGCCAGCAGTTACTCGGGGAGATCCGGAAACACCATATATTTT. Amino acid sequence: CASSYSGRSGNTIYF.

The rearrangement joins TRBV5-1 to TRBJ1-3, with D perhaps matching TRBD1 (5 bases). V was cut by 6 bases and J by 2 bases, with 12 bases left in between. The CDR3 totals 14 residues. Germline-derived CDR1 and CDR2 are SGHRS and YFSETQ. The CDR3 loop is CASKYGGPGNTIYF. The CDR3 coding sequence is TGCGCCAGCAAGTACGGGGGTCCTGGAAACACCATATATTTT.

This clone was recorded a few times. This chain joins TRBV30 and TRBJ2-4; perhaps TRBD1 as D (5 bases). The V gene lost 2 bases and the J gene lost 4 bases, with 9 bases spanning the gap. The CDR3 is made up of 13 amino acids. Per the germline V gene, CDR1 is GTSNPN and CDR2 is SVGIG (reference sequence). This chain's CDR3 is CAWSPDSKNIQYF. The CDR3 nucleotides read TGTGCCTGGAGTCCTGACAGTAAAAACATTCAGTACTTC. Full variable domain (rest looked up from reference TRBV30 and TRBJ2-4): SQTIHQWPATLVQPVGSPLSLECTVEGTSNPNLYWYRQAAGRGLQLLFYSVGIGQISSEVPQNLSASRPQDRQFILSSKKLLLSDSGFYLCAWSPDSKNIQYFGAGTRLSVL.

The genes are TRBV18 and TRBJ2-5, with a possible D match to TRBD1 (8 bases). Germline lookup yields CDR1 KGHSH and CDR2 LQKENI. The CDR3 totals 15 residues. V lost 6 bases and J lost 5, with 19 bases in between. CDR3 residues: CASSRGQGGQETQYF. As DNA, the CDR3 is TGTGCCAGCTCCCGCGGACAGGGAGGGCAGGAGACCCAGTACTTC.

This chain links TRBV5-8 with TRBJ2-1, with 14 bases that match TRBD2. V was pared by 5 bases and J by 3 bases, with 10 bases of the junction left unmatched. CDR1 and CDR2 (germline): SGHTS, YDEGEE. The CDR3 consists of 18 residues. The CDR3 here is CASSQGLAGGLVYNEQFF. The CDR3 nucleotides read TGTGCCAGCAGTCAAGGACTAGCGGGAGGATTAGTCTACAATGAGCAGTTCTTC.

This chain links TRBV6-5 with TRBJ2-7; 10 bases are shared with TRBD1. Unmatched junction bases numbered 4, after V lost 5 bases and J lost 0 bases. CDR3 length: 15 amino acids. Germline V gene sequence: CDR1 MNHEY, CDR2 SVGAGI. The CDR3 coding sequence is TGTGCCAGCAGTCCCGGGACAGGGGACTCCTACGAGCAGTACTTC. Amino acid sequence: CASSPGTGDSYEQYF.

The chain is built from TRBV7-2 and TRBJ2-2; possible D gene TRBD2, 6 bases. The CDR3 sequence is 16 residues long. The V and J ends lost 5 bases and 5 bases respectively, with 18 bases between them. CDR1 is SGHTA, CDR2 FQGNSA, per germline. Written as DNA, the CDR3 is TGTGCCAGCAGCACCCCTTCTAGCGCCAGTACCGGGGAGCTGTTTTTT. Residues: CASSTPSSASTGELFF.

A single count supports this clone. The chain combines TRBV28 with TRBJ1-1; possibly TRBD1 for D (6 bases). Trimming pared 3 bases from V and 8 bases from J, leaving 13 bases between. Germline assignment: CDR1 MDHEN and CDR2 SYDVKM. This CDR3 region has 13 residues. CDR3 nucleotide sequence: TGTGCCAGCAGTTTCACAGGGCCGGCGGAAGCTTTCTTT. It specifies CASSFTGPAEAFF. The whole variable domain, remainder taken from reference TRBV28 and TRBJ1-1, is DVKVTQSSRYLVKRTGEKVFLECVQDMDHENMFWYRQDPGLGLRLIYFSYDVKMKEKGDIPEGYSVSREKKERFSLILESASTNQTSMYLCASSFTGPAEAFFGQGTRLTVV.

The CDR3 bases are TGTGCCAGCAGACGACAGGGGAGGGCAAATGAAAAACTGTTTTTT. Protein: CASRRQGRANEKLFF. The chain is built from TRBV7-2 and TRBJ1-4, with 8 bases fitting TRBD1. Germline loops: CDR1 SGHTA, CDR2 FQGNSA. After removal of 6 bases from V and 5 bases from J, the junction contained 8 bases not matched to a gene. This CDR3 is built from 15 residues.

V usage is TRBV19 and J usage is TRBJ2-2, with a weak D call TRBD1 (6 bases). CDR3 length: 16 residues. The germline V and J ends were trimmed by 9 bases and 4 bases, with 21 bases remaining between them. Germline CDR1 and CDR2: LNHDA and SQIVND (reference sequence). This chain's CDR3 is CASQGRGAGRTGELFF. CDR3 nucleotides: TGTGCCAGCCAGGGCAGGGGAGCCGGCCGCACCGGGGAGCTGTTTTTT.

The chain uses TRBV6-5 and TRBJ1-1; TRBD1 agrees at 7 bases. V shed 4 bases, J shed 0 bases, and the junction held 5 bases outside the gene matches. This CDR3 is 15 amino acids long. CDR1 and CDR2 (germline): MNHEY, SVGAGI. The CDR3 DNA reads TGTGCCAGCAGTTGGCGACAGGGCTTGAACACTGAAGCTTTCTTT. As protein: CASSWRQGLNTEAFF.

The CDR3: CASSQDSFLSWTPNEKLFF. CDR3 in DNA: TGCGCCAGCAGCCAAGATAGTTTTTTATCCTGGACACCTAATGAAAAACTGTTTTTT. This chain links TRBV4-3 with TRBJ1-4; D may be TRBD1 (5 bases). V was pared by 0 bases and J by 3 bases, with 20 bases between. The CDR3 consists of 19 residues. The germline V gene encodes CDR1 LGHNA and CDR2 YSLEER.

CDR3 nucleotide sequence: TGTGCCAGTAGTATTGGCAGGCAATTTTCACCCCTCCACTTT. Translation gives CASSIGRQFSPLHF. The chain has TRBV19 and TRBJ1-6, with D unclear. Trimming took off 3 bases at V and 9 bases at J, with 12 bases between the two ends. Germline V gene sequence: CDR1 LNHDA, CDR2 SQIVND (reference sequence). CDR3 length: 14 residues.

This clone was detected only a few times. V usage is TRBV18 and J usage is TRBJ1-5, with 7 bases lining up with TRBD1. CDR1 is KGHSH, CDR2 LQKENI, per germline. This CDR3 comprises 16 residues. V was clipped by 3 bases and J by 0 bases; unmatched bases: 5. CDR3 sequence: CASSPETGTSNQPQHF. The CDR3 DNA follows: TGTGCCAGCTCACCCGAGACAGGGACTAGCAATCAGCCCCAGCATTTT.

V is TRBV10-3 and J is TRBJ1-2; TRBD1 agrees at 10 bases. The trim removed 3 bases at V and 5 bases at J, leaving 3 bases unmatched. The CDR3 totals 14 residues. CDR1 is ENHRY and CDR2 is SYGVKD in the germline V gene. In nucleotides, the CDR3 is TGTGCCATCAGTGAAGGGGGACAGGGGTATGGCTACACCTTC. It specifies CAISEGGQGYGYTF.